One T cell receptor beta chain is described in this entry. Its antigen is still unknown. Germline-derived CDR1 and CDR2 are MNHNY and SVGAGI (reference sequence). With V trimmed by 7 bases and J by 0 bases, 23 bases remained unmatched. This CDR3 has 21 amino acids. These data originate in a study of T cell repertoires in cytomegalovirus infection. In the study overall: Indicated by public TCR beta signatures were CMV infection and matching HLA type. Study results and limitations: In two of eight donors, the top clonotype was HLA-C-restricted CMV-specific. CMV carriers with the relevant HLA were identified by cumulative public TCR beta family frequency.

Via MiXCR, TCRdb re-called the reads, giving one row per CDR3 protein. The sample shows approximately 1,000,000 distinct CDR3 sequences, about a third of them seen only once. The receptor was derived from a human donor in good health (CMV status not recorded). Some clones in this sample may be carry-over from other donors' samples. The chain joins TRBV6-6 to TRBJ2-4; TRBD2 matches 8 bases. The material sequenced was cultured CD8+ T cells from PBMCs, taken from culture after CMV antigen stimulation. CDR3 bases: TGTGCCAGCACTCTAAAAGTCGGGGGGGCGGACAAGGGGATAGCCAAAAACATTCAGTACTTC. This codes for CASTLKVGGADKGIAKNIQYF.